Presented here are 25 T cell receptor beta chains from one specimen sequenced in a study of T cell changes during pregnancy in multiple sclerosis. Profiling relied on immunoSEQ multiplex PCR, and the TCRdb table lists in-frame clones only, not all of them. The sample shows 55,000 to 65,000 clones, roughly 92% of them seen only once. This specimen was CD8+ T cells from peripheral blood mononuclear cells, taken in the third trimester of pregnancy. The receptors here all came from a female donor with multiple sclerosis, enrolled in a pregnancy study.

The chain is built from TRBV27 and TRBJ2-7; 11 bases align to TRBD2. The trim removed 2 bases at V and 3 bases at J, leaving 15 bases unmatched. Germline lookup yields CDR1 MNHEY and CDR2 SMNVEV (reference sequence). CDR3 length: 19 residues. The CDR3, as DNA: TGTGCCAGCAGTTTAAACCCCCTGAGAACTAGCGGGAGAGGCTACGAGCAGTACTTC. This encodes CASSLNPLRTSGRGYEQYF.

This chain links TRBV28 with TRBJ1-2, with D unclear. With 4 bases removed from V and 0 bases from J, the gap between germline ends came to 27 bases. The germline gives CDR1 MDHEN, CDR2 SYDVKM. The CDR3 runs to 20 residues. CDR3 loop: CASSSPGPDGIFEANYGYTF. The CDR3 DNA is TGTGCCAGCAGTTCACCCGGACCGGACGGGATATTTGAAGCTAACTATGGCTACACCTTC.

The CDR3 DNA is TGTGCCAGCAGCTATGGAGGCACCGGGGAGCTGTTTTTT. As protein: CASSYGGTGELFF. The V gene is TRBV9, the J gene TRBJ2-2; TRBD2 might be the D (5 bases). The CDR3 totals 13 residues. With 4 bases removed from V and 4 bases from J, the gap between germline ends came to 8 bases. Germline lookup yields CDR1 SGDLS and CDR2 YYNGEE.

This clone showed up just once. The chain joins TRBV27 to TRBJ2-1, with D perhaps TRBD2 (6 bases). Germline V gene data show CDR1 as MNHEY and CDR2 as SMNVEV (reference sequence). The CDR3 loop spans 13 amino acids. The V end was cut by 8 bases, the J end by 7 bases, with 15 bases between. CDR3 sequence: CASGGVGVNEQFF. The CDR3 DNA sequence: TGTGCCAGCGGCGGGGTAGGTGTGAATGAGCAGTTCTTC.

This chain connects TRBV28 to TRBJ2-2, with D uncertain. Trimming stripped 6 bases from V and 7 bases from J, with 12 bases between. CDR3 length: 13 residues. Germline CDR1 reads MDHEN; CDR2 reads SYDVKM. CDR3 region: CASSLRFYGELFF. The CDR3 DNA sequence: TGTGCCAGCAGCCTGAGGTTTTACGGGGAGCTGTTTTTT.

The chain couples TRBV19 to TRBJ2-3; maybe TRBD2 (5 bases). CDR1 is LNHDA, CDR2 SQIVND, per germline (reference sequence). V lost 1 base to trimming and J lost 3 bases, with 11 bases between them. The CDR3 extends over 15 amino acids. The CDR3 region is CASSIGGPITDTQYF. The CDR3 DNA is TGTGCCAGTAGTATAGGCGGGCCGATAACAGATACGCAGTATTTT. The full variable domain, with the rest looked up from reference TRBV19 and TRBJ2-3, is DGGITQSPKYLFRKEGQNVTLSCEQNLNHDAMYWYRQDPGQGLRLIYYSQIVNDFQKGDIAEGYSVSREKKESFPLTVTSAQKNPTAFYLCASSIGGPITDTQYFGPGTRLTVL.

The rearrangement joins TRBV28 to TRBJ1-1; 7 nucleotides align to TRBD1. The CDR3 covers 15 residues. The germline CDR1 and CDR2 sequences are MDHEN and SYDVKM. The trim removed 3 bases at V and 3 bases at J, leaving 7 bases unmatched. CDR3 protein: CASSFGDRLDTEAFF. CDR3 nucleotides: TGTGCCAGCAGTTTCGGGGACAGACTTGACACTGAAGCTTTCTTT.

The rearrangement uses TRBV27 and TRBJ2-2; the D gene is possibly TRBD1 (5 bases). This CDR3 has 16 amino acids. Between the trimmed V and J ends, which lost 6 bases and 4 bases, there was a span of 18 bases. Germline V gene data show CDR1 as MNHEY and CDR2 as SMNVEV (reference sequence). This chain's CDR3 is CASSPPNRLGTGELFF. The CDR3 DNA reads TGTGCCAGCAGCCCGCCCAACAGGTTAGGCACCGGGGAGCTGTTTTTT.

CDR3 residues: CASSQGAITNEKLFF. DNA for the CDR3: TGTGCCAGCAGCCAGGGGGCGATTACTAATGAAAAACTGTTTTTT. The chain employs TRBV14 and TRBJ1-4; perhaps TRBD1 as D (6 bases). V was cut by 3 bases and J by 2 bases, with 10 bases left in between. The CDR3 has 15 amino acids. The germline CDR1 and CDR2 sequences are SGHDN and FVKESK.

This chain links TRBV18 with TRBJ2-7, with TRBD1 matching over 7 bases. There are 14 residues in the CDR3. Germline assignment: CDR1 KGHSH and CDR2 LQKENI. Trimming at V came to 6 bases and at J to 4 bases, leaving 9 bases not matched to a gene. The CDR3 DNA sequence: TGTGCCAGCTCTCCCCCGGGACAGCTTTACGAGCAGTACTTC. It is translated as CASSPPGQLYEQYF.

This chain joins TRBV6-1 and TRBJ2-2, with 12 bases fitting TRBD1. The CDR3 runs to 15 residues. Germline CDR1 and CDR2: MNHNS and SASEGT. Trimming took 5 bases from V and 8 from J; bases not matched to a gene: 6. This chain's CDR3 is CASSSGTGGLGELFF. DNA of the CDR3: TGTGCCAGCAGTTCCGGGACAGGGGGCTTGGGGGAGCTGTTTTTT.

V usage is TRBV10-3 and J usage is TRBJ1-5; D possibly corresponds to TRBD1 (5 bases). The V gene lost 1 base and the J gene lost 2 bases, with 9 bases spanning the gap. The CDR3 has 15 amino acids. Germline loops: CDR1 ENHRY, CDR2 SYGVKD. The chain's CDR3 is CAISELRGGNQPQHF. In DNA form, the CDR3 reads TGTGCCATCAGTGAGTTGCGGGGGGGCAATCAGCCCCAGCATTTT.

The V and J genes are TRBV15 and TRBJ1-5, with a possible D match to TRBD1 (5 bases). Germline V gives CDR1 LNHNV, CDR2 YYDKDF (reference sequence). Trimming cost V 4 bases and J 0 bases, with 10 bases left between them. The CDR3 is made up of 15 amino acids. The CDR3 DNA follows: TGTGCCACCAGCACGGGGGGGGATAGCAATCAGCCCCAGCATTTT. Its translation: CATSTGGDSNQPQHF.

The V call is TRBV19, the J call TRBJ2-2; D is ambiguous. This CDR3 contains 13 residues. Germline V lookup: CDR1 LNHDA, CDR2 SQIVND (reference sequence). V was pared by 5 bases and J by 7 bases, with 11 bases between. CDR3 in amino acids: CASSFPPGGELFF. The DNA for the CDR3 is TGTGCCAGTAGTTTCCCCCCCGGCGGGGAGCTGTTTTTT.

The CDR3 sequence is CATTRGKGREQFF. CDR3 sequence (DNA): TGCGCCACCACACGGGGGAAGGGTCGGGAGCAGTTCTTC. This chain links TRBV23-1 with TRBJ2-1; weak D call: TRBD2 (6 bases). Being an ORF, TRBV23-1 has a function that is uncertain. This CDR3 is 13 amino acids long. V shed 10 bases and J shed 10 bases, with 20 bases lying between them.

This chain joins TRBV7-2 and TRBJ1-1; no definite D call. This CDR3 is built from 11 residues. Germline values: CDR1 SGHTA, CDR2 FQGNSA. V was clipped by 5 bases and J by 5 bases, with 6 bases between them. In nucleotides, the CDR3 is TGTGCCAGCAGCCGAGGGACTGAAGCTTTCTTT. Translated: CASSRGTEAFF.

The chain links TRBV5-4 to TRBJ1-1; the match to TRBD1 covers 8 bases. The CDR3 covers 14 residues. J was trimmed by 11 bases and V by 2 bases; bases with no gene match: 11. Germline V gene sequence: CDR1 SGHNT, CDR2 YYREEE (reference sequence). This CDR3 reads CASSLMDRETSAFF. CDR3 nucleotide sequence: TGTGCCAGCAGCTTAATGGACAGGGAGACGTCGGCTTTCTTT.

J is TRBJ2-3 and V is TRBV7-4, with unresolved D. The V gene lost 0 bases and the J gene lost 6 bases, with 25 bases spanning the gap. The CDR3 has 19 amino acids. Germline CDR1 is SGHVT and CDR2 is SQSDAQ. The CDR3 DNA follows: TGTGCCAGCAGCTTAGCTACCCTTGAAGGCAGGCCCCTTGGGGATACGCAGTATTTT. As protein: CASSLATLEGRPLGDTQYF.

For the CDR3, the DNA is TGTGCCAGTAGTATGCCTCGTCGTAGCGGGAGGGGGACAGATACGCAGTATTTT. The encoded protein is CASSMPRRSGRGTDTQYF. The chain links TRBV19 to TRBJ2-3; TRBD2 aligns across 11 bases. Germline CDR1 reads LNHDA; CDR2 reads SQIVND (reference sequence). This CDR3 is 18 amino acids long. V lost 3 bases and J lost 3; bases outside the gene matches: 11. Full variable domain (missing parts from reference TRBV19 and TRBJ2-3): DGGITQSPKYLFRKEGQNVTLSCEQNLNHDAMYWYRQDPGQGLRLIYYSQIVNDFQKGDIAEGYSVSREKKESFPLTVTSAQKNPTAFYLCASSMPRRSGRGTDTQYFGPGTRLTVL.

The chain joins TRBV19 to TRBJ2-7; 7 nucleotides match TRBD2. Germline V gives CDR1 LNHDA, CDR2 SQIVND (reference sequence). The CDR3 is 14 residues long. V shed 5 bases, J shed 3 bases, and the junction held 7 bases outside the gene matches. The DNA for the CDR3 is TGTGCCAGTAGTGCGTCTAGCGGAGTCTACGAGCAGTACTTC. Residues: CASSASSGVYEQYF.

This chain joins TRBV18 and TRBJ1-5; 10 nucleotides line up with TRBD1. This CDR3 spans 17 amino acids. V dropped 3 bases and J dropped 1; count of bases not matched to a gene: 6. Germline CDR1 reads KGHSH; CDR2 reads LQKENI. The CDR3 here is CASSPLGQGVSNQPQHF. DNA of the CDR3: TGTGCCAGCTCACCCCTAGGACAGGGGGTAAGCAATCAGCCCCAGCATTTT.

The chain carries TRBV2 and TRBJ2-1, with a possible D match to TRBD1 (5 bases). The CDR3 is made up of 13 amino acids. Trimming left V 1 base short and J 7 bases short, with 8 bases between. Looked up from germline, CDR1 is SNHLY and CDR2 is FYNNEI. CDR3 in DNA: TGTGCCAGCAGTGAAGGGGGCTCTAATGAGCAGTTCTTC. Amino acid sequence: CASSEGGSNEQFF.

The chain uses TRBV13 and TRBJ2-7; weak D call: TRBD2 (5 bases). The V gene's germline CDR1 is PRHDT and CDR2 FYEKMQ (reference sequence). The CDR3 extends over 15 amino acids. V lost 6 bases and J 2 bases, leaving 17 bases between the germline ends. The CDR3 coding sequence is TGTGCCAGCAGGCCGGACGGAGGCCCGACCTACGAGCAGTACTTC. It yields the protein CASRPDGGPTYEQYF.

This clone was detected once. This CDR3 is CASSKRGLAGDTQYF. Here the CDR3 DNA reads TGTGCCAGCAGTAAACGGGGACTAGCGGGAGATACGCAGTATTTT. The V gene is TRBV27, the J gene TRBJ2-3; 12 bases agree with TRBD2. J gave up 5 bases and V 5 bases, and 5 bases lay outside the gene matches. The CDR3 is 15 amino acids. Germline CDR1 is MNHEY and CDR2 is SMNVEV (reference sequence).

V gene TRBV4-1 combines with J gene TRBJ1-5; the D gene is possibly TRBD1 (6 bases). With 1 base removed from V and 7 bases from J, the gap between germline ends came to 17 bases. This CDR3 region has 16 residues. Germline V lookup: CDR1 MGHRA, CDR2 YSYEKL. The CDR3 here is CASSQVLQGEFQPQHF. The CDR3 region has the DNA TGCGCCAGCAGCCAAGTTCTACAGGGTGAGTTCCAGCCCCAGCATTTT.